These T cell receptor beta chains were read from a single sample in a study of T-cell memory formation after mild COVID-19. From the 5' RACE reads, TCRdb called clonotypes with MiXCR, one entry per CDR3 protein. The sample holds 300,000 to 350,000 distinct CDR3 sequences, just under 20% seen once. Sequencing was performed on PBMCs or a T cell subset sorted from them (not recorded which). These receptors were collected from a man aged 18 to 30 who had mild COVID-19 (a few samples of this study predate the infection). Cell type and time point are not known. Both conserved end residues are part of each CDR3.

V	CDR3
TRBV7-2	CASSFSVPYNEQFF
TRBV28	CASSLIRDPAEKLFF
TRBV6-2/TRBV6-3	CASSFLSGTSSSQYF
TRBV20-1	CSAPGLAGAETQYF
TRBV18	CASSPWGANTGELFF
TRBV7-2	CASSLVAGAGADTQYF
TRBV12-3/TRBV12-4	CASSLMGGGETQYF
TRBV5-1	CASSLQPSNSPLHF
TRBV7-2	CASSPVLAGDTQYF
TRBV5-4	CASSSEQGAREKLFF
TRBV30	CAWSGGIGYGYTF
TRBV18	CASSGAFNQPQHF
TRBV9	CASSDIRGRSSGYTF
TRBV11-2	CASSFIRGRGVGELFF
TRBV12-3/TRBV12-4	CASSLGDLGEQYF
TRBV7-9	CASSSVRGAVEQFF
TRBV19	CASRGTGRREKLFF
TRBV10-3	CAGRRGAQETQYF
TRBV27	CASSSTPGTGYTGELFF
TRBV28	CASRRGGDTEAFF
TRBV28	CASSFSPRGYTF
TRBV7-3	CASSLLGFTDTQYF
TRBV24-1	CATSGADQETQYF
TRBV20-1	CSARDGQEYQETQYF
TRBV27	CASRPTGGPQHF
TRBV12-3/TRBV12-4	CASSLIGGATGETQYF
TRBV7-9	CASSLVDGGTYNEQFF
TRBV18	CASSPWTGSMNTEAFF
TRBV27	CASSYAVQGDEQFF
TRBV6-2/TRBV6-3	CASSYSGLAEQFF
TRBV20-1	CSASPRDRLNTEAFF
TRBV7-9	CASSLHRDQETQYF
TRBV28	CASRSTSGKVDTQYF
TRBV12-3/TRBV12-4	CASSSLAGVPRQETQYF
TRBV7-9	CASGTGPNTEAFF
TRBV11-2	CASSTGYEQFF
TRBV19	CASSNSTGVGANVLTF
TRBV4-1	CASSQGGGREETQYF